This TCR beta chain was recorded in a study of early stage breast cancer tumors. TCRdb's table, derived via immunoSEQ multiplex PCR, lists solely in-frame clones and lacks some. The repertoire consists of thousands of clones, with over 65% occurring once and the leading ten covering approximately 13%. The CDR3 contains 12 residues. Germline V gene lookup returns CDR1 MDHEN and CDR2 SYDVKM. J gave up 7 bases and V 6 bases, and 3 bases lay outside the gene matches. This chain joins TRBV28 and TRBJ1-5; 7 bases align to TRBD1. Sequencing used normal breast tissue next to the tumor. The source of this sequence is a person aged 50-59 years with breast cancer. As DNA, the CDR3 is TGTGCCAGCAGCGACAGGGTCCAGCCCCAGCATTTT. Translating it yields CASSDRVQPQHF.